The clone carrying this T cell receptor beta chain appeared once. Per the authors' pipeline: Reference gene primer amplification gave estimated nucleated cell counts. Using immunoSEQ multiplex PCR, the repertoire was profiled, and TCRdb retains in-frame clones only, with some absent. Clone size and V and J calls were adopted from that table, with D and trimming inferred from the DNA. The sample lists roughly 200,000 clones; roughly four fifths were seen once. V was pared by 5 bases and J by 3 bases, with 7 bases of the junction left unmatched. CDR1 and CDR2 (germline): SGHTA, FQGTGA. This CDR3 has 16 residues. This record belongs to a study of blood T cell repertoires in COVID-19. Looking at the study overall: Samples taken during acute and convalescent COVID-19 were collected in the United States, Italy and Spain. From T cells, B-cell-depleted T cells, or PBMCs came the material, which was cDNA or gDNA.

Sequenced: peripheral blood. The receptor's source is a man in his fifties or sixties with active or convalescent COVID-19. The gene calls are TRBV7-3 and TRBJ2-5, with TRBD1 identical over 12 bases. Written as DNA, the CDR3 is TGTGCCAGCAGCGGCACCGGGACAGGGGGCAAAGAGACCCAGTACTTC. Amino acids: CASSGTGTGGKETQYF.